Sequencing of this TCR beta chain was carried out in a study of cytomegalovirus exposure and HLA in healthy donors. General observations from the study: High specificity and sensitivity for cytomegalovirus status were reported for the classifier.

Germline lookup yields CDR1 GTSNPN and CDR2 SVGIG (reference sequence). CDR3 size: 15 residues. Losses at the gene ends were 3 bases for V and 4 bases for J; bases not matched to a gene: 10. Both 60 Vbeta primers and 13 Jbeta primers went into the PCR. Libraries were prepared by immunoSEQ multiplex PCR; TCRdb keeps only in-frame clonotypes and omits some of them. The table has roughly 180,000 clones, roughly 80% seen once. On this clone: The antigen is not known.

This sequence was found in a female donor in good health and CMV-seronegative. The chain carries TRBV30 and TRBJ1-2; TRBD1 aligns across 8 bases. What was sequenced was PBMCs. CDR3 nucleotides: TGTGCCTGGAGGGAGGGACAGGCAGTGGGCTATGGCTACACCTTC. This sequence encodes CAWREGQAVGYGYTF.